This TCR beta chain is from a study of Tregs in tolerant kidney transplant recipients. Points from the study as a whole: Expanding Tregs on activated donor B cells appeared to best identify donor-specific TCRbeta clones. For some patients, primers changed over time, blocking nucleotide-level comparison. Findings come from small patient numbers and require larger validation.

Comment on this clone: Its antigen remains unidentified.

CD4+CD25+CD127- Tregs, CD4+CD25- non-Tregs, CD4 and CD8 cells were sorted. Sequencing was performed with immunoSEQ multiplex PCR; in TCRdb, only in-frame clones are kept and a portion is missing. The sample holds over 50,000 clones; approximately 83% are singletons and the top ten take approximately 2.3%. The CDR3 runs 16 residues. The sample consisted of Tregs from blood, taken before the transplant. The chain links TRBV7-5 to TRBJ2-7; the D segment call TRBD1 is taken from the table without a DNA check. TRBV7-5 corresponds to a pseudogene. The TCR sequence derives from a human donor who received a combined kidney and bone marrow transplant. The CDR3 DNA reads TGTGTCAGAAGCTCCCAGACAGGCCTCAGAAACTACGAGCAGTACTTC. Protein sequence: CVRSSQTGLRNYEQYF.